These 13 T cell receptor beta chains share one sample of origin, sequenced in a study of TIL therapy for anti-PD-1-resistant metastatic lung cancer. The libraries were made with immunoSEQ v3. TCRdb's copy holds only in-frame clones and misses some; the assay was immunoSEQ multiplex PCR. The sample includes approximately 17,000 clones, around 79% of them seen just once. Time point in this sample: pre-treatment sample, taken before nivolumab and TIL therapy. This specimen was blood, taken at baseline. The receptor set was obtained from a person aged 25-85 years with non-small cell lung cancer.

The chain recombines TRBV4-2 with TRBJ1-1, with D possibly matching TRBD1 (5 bases). CDR3 length equals 15 residues. The V and J ends lost 1 base and 4 bases respectively, with 13 bases between them. CDR1 is LGHNA and CDR2 is YNFKEQ in the germline V gene. CDR3 in amino acids: CASSQVGTGGTEAFF. The CDR3 nucleotides are TGTGCCAGCAGCCAAGTAGGTACAGGAGGCACTGAAGCTTTCTTT.

This chain joins TRBV10-3 and TRBJ2-1, with D possibly TRBD1 on 5 matching bases. Trimming left V 0 bases short and J 5 bases short, with 14 bases between. Germline CDR1 is ENHRY and CDR2 is SYGVKD. The CDR3 length is 16 residues. CDR3 coding DNA: TGTGCCATCAGTGAGTCGAGTGTTACAGGAGACAATGAGCAGTTCTTC. Translating gives CAISESSVTGDNEQFF.

This clone was seen a few times. V gene TRBV19 combines with J gene TRBJ2-2; 10 bases match TRBD2. The CDR3 loop spans 15 amino acids. Germline lookup yields CDR1 LNHDA and CDR2 SQIVND (reference sequence). The trim removed 7 bases at V and 3 bases at J, leaving 5 bases unmatched. DNA for the CDR3: TGTGCCAGTAATCCGACTAGCGGGTACACCGGGGAGCTGTTTTTT. Translating it yields CASNPTSGYTGELFF.

This chain uses TRBV28 with TRBJ1-5; D is possibly TRBD1 (5 bases). CDR3 size: 15 residues. The germline V gene has CDR1 MDHEN and CDR2 SYDVKM. V lost 2 bases to trimming and J lost 5 bases, with 13 bases between them. CDR3 residues: CASSLNLVGDQPQHF. CDR3 in DNA: TGTGCCAGCAGTTTAAATCTGGTAGGGGATCAGCCCCAGCATTTT.

This chain uses TRBV5-5 with TRBJ1-2; D is ambiguous. V lost 4 bases and J 2 bases, leaving 12 bases between the germline ends. CDR1 is SGHKS and CDR2 is YYEKEE in the germline V gene (reference sequence). The CDR3 length is 14 residues. The CDR3 region has the DNA TGTGCCAGCAGCCAGGCTGACGGGAACTATGGCTACACCTTC. It encodes CASSQADGNYGYTF.

This clone has a handful of counts. CDR3 sequence reads: CASSLEGGPSWGYTF. The CDR3, as DNA: TGCGCCAGCAGCTTGGAGGGGGGGCCGTCTTGGGGCTACACCTTC. The chain couples TRBV5-1 to TRBJ1-2; tentatively, D is TRBD1 (6 bases). The CDR3 totals 15 residues. Trimming took 0 bases from V and 8 from J, leaving 17 bases between them. Germline lookup yields CDR1 SGHRS and CDR2 YFSETQ.

This chain uses TRBV11-2 with TRBJ1-3; D is unclear. Trimming took 5 bases from V and 4 from J, leaving 21 bases between them. Germline V gives CDR1 SGHAT, CDR2 FQNNGV. The CDR3 is 17 residues long. The CDR3 is CASSPRGGGRSGNTIYF. DNA of the CDR3: TGTGCCAGCAGCCCCCGCGGCGGCGGGCGGTCAGGAAACACCATATATTTT.

CDR3 amino acids: CASVFVVGANYGYTF. In DNA form, the CDR3 reads TGTGCCAGCGTGTTTGTGGTGGGGGCCAACTATGGCTACACCTTC. This sequence joins TRBV9 and TRBJ1-2, with D maybe TRBD1 (6 bases). This CDR3 has 15 residues. V was pared by 7 bases and J by 2 bases, with 18 bases between. Germline V gene lookup returns CDR1 SGDLS and CDR2 YYNGEE.

The genes are TRBV2 and TRBJ2-3; D gene ambiguous. CDR3 length: 13 residues. The V gene's germline CDR1 is SNHLY and CDR2 FYNNEI. V lost 5 bases, J lost 6 bases, and 12 bases lay in between. CDR3 sequence: CASSSPVGDTQYF. The CDR3 region has the DNA TGTGCCAGCAGTTCCCCGGTCGGGGATACGCAGTATTTT.

This clone showed up just a few times. The rearrangement joins TRBV7-9 to TRBJ1-6, with no clear D. The V and J ends lost 8 bases and 9 bases respectively, with 20 bases between them. The CDR3 length is 15 residues. Germline loops: CDR1 SEHNR, CDR2 FQNEAQ (reference sequence). The CDR3: CASGGEGPGGSPLHF. The CDR3 DNA sequence: TGTGCCAGCGGCGGGGAAGGACCCGGTGGTTCACCCCTCCACTTT.

The chain couples TRBV10-1 to TRBJ2-3; D uncertain. The CDR3 runs to 12 residues. Trimming stripped 0 bases from V and 4 bases from J, with 2 bases between. The germline CDR1 and CDR2 sequences are WNHNN and SYGVQD (reference sequence). Here the CDR3 reads CASSESADTQYF. Written as DNA, the CDR3 is TGCGCCAGCAGTGAGTCGGCAGATACGCAGTATTTT.

The rearrangement joins TRBV7-2 to TRBJ1-1; D ambiguous. Germline V lookup: CDR1 SGHTA, CDR2 FQGNSA. This CDR3 comprises 15 residues. Trimming took 3 bases from V and 4 from J, leaving 15 bases between them. Written as DNA, the CDR3 is TGTGCCAGCAGCTTCCGGACCTCCGGGAGCACTGAAGCTTTCTTT. Protein: CASSFRTSGSTEAFF. The variable domain in full, completed from reference TRBV7-2 and TRBJ1-1, reads GAGVSQSPSNKVTEKGKDVELRCDPISGHTALYWYRQSLGQGLEFLIYFQGNSAPDKSGLPSDRFSAERTGGSVSTLTIQRTQQEDSAVYLCASSFRTSGSTEAFFGQGTRLTVV.

The rearrangement uses TRBV11-2 and TRBJ2-3; TRBD2 is a possible D gene (6 bases). V shed 3 bases and J shed 0 bases, with 13 bases lying between them. The CDR3 spans 16 residues. Germline V lookup: CDR1 SGHAT, CDR2 FQNNGV. In DNA form, the CDR3 reads TGTGCCAGCAGCTTCTCCGCGGGATCTAGCACAGATACGCAGTATTTT. Translation: CASSFSAGSSTDTQYF.